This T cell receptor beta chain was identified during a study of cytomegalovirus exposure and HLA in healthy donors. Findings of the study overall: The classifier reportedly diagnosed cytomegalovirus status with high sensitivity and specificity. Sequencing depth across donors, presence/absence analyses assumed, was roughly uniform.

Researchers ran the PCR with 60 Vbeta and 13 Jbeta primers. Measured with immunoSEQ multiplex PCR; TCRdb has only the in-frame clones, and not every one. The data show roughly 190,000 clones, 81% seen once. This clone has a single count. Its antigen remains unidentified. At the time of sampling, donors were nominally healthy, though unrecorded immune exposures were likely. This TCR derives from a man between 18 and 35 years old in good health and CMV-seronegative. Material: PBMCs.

The CDR3 coding sequence is TGCGCCAGCAGCCAAGAAAAAATGAGATACGAGCAGTACTTC. Its protein is CASSQEKMRYEQYF. The chain employs TRBV4-3 and TRBJ2-7, with D unclear. This CDR3 is built from 14 residues. Trimming pared 0 bases from V and 4 bases from J, leaving 10 bases between. Germline CDR1 is LGHNA and CDR2 is YSLEER.